This T cell receptor beta chain was captured by sequencing in a study of T cell repertoires in cytomegalovirus infection. Study-level information: Public TCR beta signatures marked donors with CMV infection and the matching HLA. Study-wide results and caveats: HLA-C-restricted CMV clonotypes gave the most frequent clonotype in two of eight donors. Based on cumulative public TCR beta family frequency, carriers of CMV plus the relevant HLA were identified.

At least ten counts were recorded for this clonotype. Its target is not known. Germline CDR1 and CDR2: SGHTA and FQGNSA. The CDR3 consists of 16 residues. Trimming cost V 0 bases and J 2 bases, with 11 bases left between them. TCRdb re-analysed the reads in MiXCR, keeping a single row per CDR3 protein. The sample shows under 200,000 distinct CDR3 sequences, approximately 9.7% of them seen only once. The sequence was obtained from a human donor in good health (CMV status not recorded). Some clones in this sample may be carry-over from other donors' samples. Sequenced sample: PBMCs. V is TRBV7-2 and J is TRBJ2-1; no clear D gene. CDR3: CASSLAALPPYNEQFF. In DNA, the CDR3 is TGTGCCAGCAGCTTAGCAGCTCTCCCCCCCTACAATGAGCAGTTCTTC.